This TCR beta chain was profiled in a study of tumor and adjacent non-tumor tissue in lung cancer. The study, taken as a whole, reports: Tumor repertoires had a smaller top 100 clone share than normal lung.

In its sample, this clonotype was seen many times. Its antigen remains unknown. No cell sorting was done before RNA was extracted from the tissue. Three rounds of nested PCR, following a modified ARM-PCR protocol, produced the TCRbeta library. TCRdb processed the multiplex PCR reads anew with MiXCR; each CDR3 protein has one entry. The sample yields 70,000 or so distinct CDR3 sequences, roughly 60% seen once. Sequencing used lung tumor tissue. The receptor comes from a man in his forties or fifties with non-small cell lung cancer.

The CDR3 protein is CASSLDGSGNTIYF. The CDR3 coding sequence is TGTGCCAGCAGCTTAGACGGCTCTGGAAACACCATATATTTT. V gene TRBV7-9 combines with J gene TRBJ1-3; no clear D gene. Germline lookup yields CDR1 SEHNR and CDR2 FQNEAQ (reference sequence). The V and J ends lost 1 base and 0 bases respectively, with 4 bases between them. This CDR3 spans 14 amino acids.